The entry that follows covers one TCR beta chain sequence. Its specificity is unknown. Different DNA sequences within this sample yield the same CDR3. These data are taken from a study of beta chain features in type 1 diabetes. Study results and caveats: In every one of the four CD4+ subsets, TCRB CDR3s were moderately but significantly shorter in Type 1 diabetes patients.

The CDR3 has 14 amino acids. Unmatched junction bases numbered 4, after V lost 4 bases and J lost 3 bases. Germline CDR1 is SGHRS and CDR2 is YFSETQ. Every isolated RNA sample was fully reverse transcribed, so sequencing captured expressed TCRB transcripts. The assay was immunoSEQ multiplex PCR, and TCRdb's table has in-frame clones only and misses some. The sample holds some 700,000 clones, around an eighth seen once. This TCR was sampled from a man aged 18-30 years with type 1 diabetes. The chain recombines TRBV5-1 with TRBJ2-3, with 8 positions matching TRBD2. Sequencing was done on a sample of naive CD4+ T cells from blood. The chain's CDR3 is CASSLSGGTDTQYF. DNA of the CDR3: TGCGCCAGCAGCCTCAGCGGGGGTACAGATACGCAGTATTTT.